The 27 T cell receptor beta chains listed next were all sequenced from one sample in a study of blood T cells in healthy people across ages. A second PCR, run for about 7 to 11 cycles, used a sample-barcoded 5' primer plus a J-beta primer mix. TCRdb reprocessed the 5' RACE reads via MiXCR and lists one record per CDR3 protein. Counted here are fewer than 950,000 distinct CDR3 sequences, roughly 40% occurring once; the ten biggest clones make up roughly 13%. Sequencing was carried out using blood. These receptors all come from a man between 18 and 35 years old in good health.

The chain combines TRBV27 with TRBJ2-7, with 9 positions matching TRBD1. CDR1 is MNHEY and CDR2 is SMNVEV in the germline V gene (reference sequence). V lost 5 bases and J lost 1; bases outside the gene matches: 9. CDR3 length: 16 amino acids. The CDR3 reads CASSPRGQGGSYEQYF. DNA of the CDR3: TGTGCCAGCAGTCCCAGGGGACAGGGCGGTTCCTACGAGCAGTACTTC.

As DNA, the CDR3 is TGCGCCAGCAGCCAAAGCCGACAGGTCTCCTACGAGCAGTTCTTC. Amino acid sequence: CASSQSRQVSYEQFF. The V and J genes are TRBV4-3 and TRBJ2-1, with D possibly TRBD1 on 6 matching bases. The germline V and J ends were trimmed by 2 bases and 10 bases, with 18 bases remaining between them. The CDR3 has 15 amino acids. Germline V gives CDR1 LGHNA, CDR2 YSLEER.

This clonotype was recorded a few times. Relative to the germline gene, one junction end is altered; a read error may explain this. The CDR3 reads CASSLDAGPNTEAFF. In DNA, the CDR3 is TGTGCTAGCAGCTTAGATGCAGGACCGAACACTGAAGCTTTCTTT. The V gene is TRBV7-7, the J gene TRBJ1-1; D ambiguous. There are 15 residues in the CDR3. CDR1 and CDR2 from the germline V gene are SSHAT and FNYEAQ (reference sequence).

V and J are TRBV2 and TRBJ2-3; a possible D gene is TRBD2 (7 bases). The CDR3 loop spans 15 amino acids. V dropped 6 bases and J dropped 0 bases, with 13 bases sitting between them. CDR1 SNHLY and CDR2 FYNNEI come from the germline V gene. CDR3 region: CASSGGTISTDTQYF. In nucleotides, the CDR3 is TGTGCCAGCAGCGGGGGGACAATCAGCACAGATACGCAGTATTTT.

This clonotype was detected a few times. The chain joins TRBV5-6 to TRBJ1-1, with D hard to call. Germline CDR1 reads SGHDT; CDR2 reads YYEEEE. The CDR3 length is 13 residues. The germline V and J ends were trimmed by 7 bases and 0 bases, with 10 bases remaining between them. The CDR3 region is CASFFRVNTEAFF. DNA for the CDR3: TGTGCCAGCTTTTTTCGGGTGAACACTGAAGCTTTCTTT.

This CDR3 reads CSARTDSPLHF. CDR3 in DNA: TGCAGTGCGCGGACGGATTCACCCCTCCACTTT. The chain carries TRBV20-1 and TRBJ1-6; D gene ambiguous. From germline, CDR1 is DFQATT and CDR2 SNEGSKA (reference sequence). The CDR3 spans 11 residues. V lost 6 bases to trimming and J lost 8 bases, with 8 bases between them.

The chain uses TRBV5-1 and TRBJ2-1, with 10 bases matching TRBD2. Germline CDR1 and CDR2: SGHRS and YFSETQ. The J segment lost 3 bases and the V segment lost 4 bases, leaving 4 bases of the junction unmatched. This CDR3 contains 15 residues. The CDR3 DNA sequence: TGCGCCAGCAGCCCGCTAGCGGGGGACTACAATGAGCAGTTCTTC. Amino acid sequence: CASSPLAGDYNEQFF.

This clonotype was counted a few times. This sequence joins TRBV29-1 and TRBJ2-7; 7 bases are a match to TRBD2. The CDR3 is 13 amino acids. V gave up 7 bases and J gave up 7 bases; unmatched junction bases: 13. CDR1 and CDR2 from the germline V gene are SQVTM and ANQGSEA. The chain's CDR3 is CSAHIGDYNEQYF. Here the CDR3 DNA reads TGCAGCGCCCACATTGGGGACTACAATGAGCAGTACTTC.

Remarks on this clonotype: The germline gene is not matched at one end of the junction; a read error may be the cause. The chain recombines TRBV5-1 with TRBJ2-6, with a tentative D call TRBD2 (6 bases). Germline CDR1 and CDR2: SGHRS and YFSETQ. The CDR3 loop spans 19 amino acids. Here the CDR3 reads CASSLKLPGLRSGASVLTF. The CDR3 nucleotides are TGCGCCAGCAGCTTAAAATTACCGGGACTTCGCTCTGGGGCCAGCGTCCTGACTTTC.

The chain employs TRBV7-2 and TRBJ2-1; a weak D match, TRBD2 (7 bases). V lost 5 bases, J lost 4 bases, and 21 bases lay in between. Germline CDR1 and CDR2: SGHTA and FQGNSA. The CDR3 contains 17 residues. CDR3 sequence: CASSPGRGGLGYNEQFF. The CDR3 coding sequence is TGTGCCAGCAGCCCAGGGAGGGGGGGGCTTGGATACAATGAGCAGTTCTTC.

In its sample, this clonotype was seen a few times. The rearrangement links TRBV29-1 to TRBJ1-1, with TRBD1 as a possible D gene (6 bases). This CDR3 comprises 15 residues. V lost 4 bases and J lost 4, with 19 bases in between. Per the germline V gene, CDR1 is SQVTM and CDR2 is ANQGSEA. CDR3 nucleotide sequence: TGCAGCGTTGCCCGCTCTACAGGGTCCCCCACTGAAGCTTTCTTT. This gives the protein CSVARSTGSPTEAFF.

The V and J genes are TRBV7-9 and TRBJ2-1, with 8 bases that match TRBD2. Trimming cost V 5 bases and J 11 bases; bases outside gene matches: 14. Germline values: CDR1 SEHNR, CDR2 FQNEAQ (reference sequence). The CDR3 spans 15 residues. The CDR3 DNA reads as TGTGCCAGCAGCCCCCCCGTGGCCAGACTAGCGAAGCAGTTCTTC. It specifies CASSPPVARLAKQFF.

The chain has TRBV12-3 or TRBV12-4 and TRBJ2-3, with 9 bases aligning to TRBD2. The CDR3 is 14 residues long. V shed 6 bases and J 4 bases; nucleotides not matched to a gene: 5. The chain's CDR3 is CASSPSSGADTQYF. CDR3 in DNA: TGTGCCAGCAGCCCCTCTAGCGGGGCAGATACGCAGTATTTT.

The table lists this clonotype with a few counts. J is TRBJ1-1 and V is TRBV20-1, with no clear D. The CDR3 consists of 13 residues. V dropped 0 bases and J dropped 5 bases, with 10 bases sitting between them. CDR1 DFQATT and CDR2 SNEGSKA come from the germline V gene (reference sequence). The CDR3 loop is CSARDSGGTEAFF. Written as DNA, the CDR3 is TGCAGTGCTAGAGATTCGGGCGGGACTGAAGCTTTCTTT.

Details on this clonotype: A read error may produce the germline difference seen at one junction end. This sequence joins TRBV10-3 and TRBJ1-6; 7 bases fit TRBD1. CDR1 and CDR2 (germline): ENHRY, SYGVKD. This CDR3 is 13 amino acids long. CDR3 amino acids: CAIRQGRNSPPHF. CDR3 nucleotides: TGTGCCATACGACAGGGACGTAATTCACCCCCCCACTTT.

There are a few counts of this clonotype. The chain recombines TRBV7-2 with TRBJ1-2, with TRBD1 matching over 8 bases. V was pared by 5 bases and J by 4 bases, with 3 bases of the junction left unmatched. This CDR3 comprises 13 residues. Germline values: CDR1 SGHTA, CDR2 FQGNSA. This CDR3 is CASSQGAIYGYTF. In nucleotides, the CDR3 is TGTGCCAGCAGCCAGGGGGCGATCTATGGCTACACCTTC.

The chain links TRBV12-5 to TRBJ2-3; 9 nucleotides line up with TRBD1. CDR3 size: 15 residues. Germline loops: CDR1 LGHNT, CDR2 FRNRAP. V lost 6 bases and J lost 1; bases outside the gene matches: 5. Written as DNA, the CDR3 is TGTGCTAGTGGGGAACAGGGGGCTGGCACAGATACGCAGTATTTT. It is translated as CASGEQGAGTDTQYF.

This sequence joins TRBV12-3 or TRBV12-4 and TRBJ2-2; TRBD1 aligns across 10 bases. The CDR3 is made up of 16 amino acids. V lost 5 bases and J lost 3; bases outside the gene matches: 6. CDR3 residues: CASSPRTGGDTGELFF. CDR3 coding DNA: TGTGCCAGCAGTCCCCGGACAGGGGGTGACACCGGGGAGCTGTTTTTT.

The J gene is TRBJ2-1, the V gene TRBV27, with a possible D match to TRBD1 (6 bases). The germline V gene encodes CDR1 MNHEY and CDR2 SMNVEV (reference sequence). V was clipped by 6 bases and J by 9 bases, with 9 bases between them. The CDR3 runs to 11 residues. The CDR3 loop reads CASRAGAEQFF. In DNA form, the CDR3 reads TGTGCCAGCAGAGCAGGGGCTGAGCAGTTCTTC.

This clonotype was seen a few times. The V and J genes are TRBV12-3 or TRBV12-4 and TRBJ2-3; the D call may be TRBD1 or TRBD2 (5 bases each). The V and J ends lost 5 bases and 6 bases respectively, with 12 bases between them. The CDR3 has 13 residues. CDR3 loop: CASSITREDTQYF. The CDR3 coding sequence is TGTGCCAGCAGTATAACCAGGGAGGATACGCAGTATTTT.

This sequence joins TRBV12-3 or TRBV12-4 and TRBJ2-5; 11 positions match TRBD2. The CDR3 length is 17 residues. The J segment lost 4 bases and the V segment lost 5 bases, leaving 12 bases of the junction unmatched. The CDR3 here is CASSHNRGLAGGETQYF. The CDR3 nucleotides read TGTGCCAGCAGTCACAACCGAGGACTAGCGGGCGGAGAGACCCAGTACTTC.

This clonotype appeared a few times. This chain joins TRBV30 and TRBJ2-7, with D perhaps matching TRBD1 (6 bases). The CDR3 totals 12 residues. V was trimmed by 5 bases and J by 2 bases, leaving 10 bases between them. Germline values: CDR1 GTSNPN, CDR2 SVGIG (reference sequence). CDR3 in amino acids: CAWSDSPYEQYF. Written as DNA, the CDR3 is TGTGCCTGGTCGGACAGCCCCTACGAGCAGTACTTC.

The V and J genes are TRBV7-2 and TRBJ2-3; TRBD2 matches 7 bases. The CDR3 consists of 17 residues. From germline, CDR1 is SGHTA and CDR2 FQGNSA. V lost 5 bases and J lost 3; bases outside the gene matches: 14. The CDR3 DNA follows: TGTGCCAGCAGCCCCCAGAGCGGGATAACCTCAACAGATACGCAGTATTTT. Translating it yields CASSPQSGITSTDTQYF.

This rearrangement joins TRBV4-2 to TRBJ2-4, with 8 bases aligning to TRBD2. Looked up from germline, CDR1 is LGHNA and CDR2 is YNFKEQ. V lost 0 bases to trimming and J lost 0 bases; unmatched junction nucleotides: 7. The CDR3 has 18 residues. In DNA, the CDR3 is TGTGCCAGCAGCCAAGATCTTCGGGGGGGCCCAGCCAAAAACATTCAGTACTTC. It yields the protein CASSQDLRGGPAKNIQYF.

This chain joins TRBV5-1 and TRBJ2-1, with a tentative D call TRBD1 (6 bases). This CDR3 contains 15 residues. Trimming took 0 bases from V and 5 from J, leaving 12 bases between them. Looked up from germline, CDR1 is SGHRS and CDR2 is YFSETQ. The CDR3 region is CASSLGQGNHNEQFF. The CDR3 nucleotides read TGCGCCAGCAGCTTGGGTCAGGGGAATCACAATGAGCAGTTCTTC.

This clonotype was found a few times. CDR3 protein: CASSKGPVNTEAFF. The CDR3 DNA sequence: TGCGCCAGCAGCAAGGGCCCGGTGAACACTGAAGCTTTCTTT. The chain recombines TRBV4-3 with TRBJ1-1; D call uncertain. The CDR3 has 14 amino acids. Germline V lookup: CDR1 LGHNA, CDR2 YSLEER. Trimming removed 5 bases at V and 0 bases at J, with 10 bases between.

The sample holds a few counts of this clonotype. CDR3 sequence reads: CASSAAGHITDTQYF. Here the CDR3 DNA reads TGTGCCAGCAGCGCCGCGGGACACATCACAGATACGCAGTATTTT. The chain is built from TRBV9 and TRBJ2-3, with D possibly called TRBD1 or TRBD2 (6 bases each). V was shortened by 3 bases and J by 2 bases, with 13 bases between the two germline ends. The CDR3 has 15 amino acids. Germline V gene sequence: CDR1 SGDLS, CDR2 YYNGEE.